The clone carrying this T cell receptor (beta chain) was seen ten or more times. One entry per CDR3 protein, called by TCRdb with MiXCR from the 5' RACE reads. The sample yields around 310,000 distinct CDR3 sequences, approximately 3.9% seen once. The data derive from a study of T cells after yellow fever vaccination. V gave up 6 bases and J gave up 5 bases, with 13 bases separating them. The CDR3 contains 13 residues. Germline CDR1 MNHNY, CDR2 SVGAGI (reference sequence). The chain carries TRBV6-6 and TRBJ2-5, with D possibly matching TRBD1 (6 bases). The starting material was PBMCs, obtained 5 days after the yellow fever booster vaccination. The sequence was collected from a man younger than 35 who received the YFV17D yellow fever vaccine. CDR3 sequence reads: CASRQGWAETQYF. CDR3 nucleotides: TGTGCCAGCAGACAGGGATGGGCGGAGACCCAGTACTTC.